The clone carrying this T cell receptor (beta chain) was found a few times. The antigen is undetermined. Regions amplified from RNA transcripts were the TCR beta CDR3 regions. With the HTBI primer set, the TCR CDR3 went through a first round of RT-PCR. TCRdb processed the multiplex PCR reads anew with MiXCR; each CDR3 protein has one entry. In the table there are about 400,000 distinct CDR3 sequences, 15% to 18% of which are singletons. The CDR3 has 12 residues. Trimming cost V 5 bases and J 2 bases, with 9 bases left between them. Germline CDR1 and CDR2: DFQATT and SNEGSKA (reference sequence). The sample is drawn from a study of T cells in Graves' hyperthyroidism and ophthalmopathy. Study overall: Peripheral blood was taken when the disease was first diagnosed, before any treatment began.

Whole-study results and caveats: Most thyroid-expanded clonotypes above 0.001 were also found in blood.

The chain combines TRBV20-1 with TRBJ1-2, with D perhaps TRBD1 (5 bases). The source of this sequence is a woman aged 18-29 years with Graves' hyperthyroidism. The specimen was blood. In DNA, the CDR3 is TGCAGTGCTCCTACAGGAAACTATGGCTACACCTTC. Protein: CSAPTGNYGYTF.